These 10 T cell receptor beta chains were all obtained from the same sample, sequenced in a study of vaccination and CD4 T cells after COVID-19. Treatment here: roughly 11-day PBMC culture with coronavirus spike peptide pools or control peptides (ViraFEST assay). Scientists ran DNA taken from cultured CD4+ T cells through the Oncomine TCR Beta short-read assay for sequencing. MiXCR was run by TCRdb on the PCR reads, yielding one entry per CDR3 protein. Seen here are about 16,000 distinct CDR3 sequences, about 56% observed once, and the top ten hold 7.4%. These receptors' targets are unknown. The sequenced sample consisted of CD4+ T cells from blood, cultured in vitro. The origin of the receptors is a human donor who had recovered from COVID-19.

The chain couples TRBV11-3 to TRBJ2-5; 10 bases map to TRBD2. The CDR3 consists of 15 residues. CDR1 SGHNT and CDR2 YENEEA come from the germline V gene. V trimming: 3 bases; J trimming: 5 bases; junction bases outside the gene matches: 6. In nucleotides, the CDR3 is TGTGCCAGCAGCTTGGCTAGCGGGAGTACCGAGACCCAGTACTTC. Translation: CASSLASGSTETQYF.

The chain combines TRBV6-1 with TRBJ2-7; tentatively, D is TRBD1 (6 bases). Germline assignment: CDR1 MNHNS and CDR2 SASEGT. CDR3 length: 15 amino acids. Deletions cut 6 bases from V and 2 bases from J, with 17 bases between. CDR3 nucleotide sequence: TGTGCCAGCAGACGGGACATTGGGGGAGCCTACGAGCAGTACTTC. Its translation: CASRRDIGGAYEQYF.

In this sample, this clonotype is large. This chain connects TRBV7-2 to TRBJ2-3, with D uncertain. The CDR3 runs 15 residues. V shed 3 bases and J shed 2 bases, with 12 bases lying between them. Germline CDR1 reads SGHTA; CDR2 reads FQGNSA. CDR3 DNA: TGTGCCAGCAGCTTCCCCATAGCCTACACAGATACGCAGTATTTT. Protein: CASSFPIAYTDTQYF.

CDR3 in DNA: TGTGCCAGCAGCTTGGGGGATTTAAGCTACACCTTC. Its protein is CASSLGDLSYTF. This rearrangement joins TRBV7-2 to TRBJ1-2, with D possibly matching TRBD1 (5 bases). The CDR3 extends over 12 amino acids. The V gene's germline CDR1 is SGHTA and CDR2 FQGNSA. The V gene lost 3 bases and the J gene lost 9 bases, with 11 bases spanning the gap.

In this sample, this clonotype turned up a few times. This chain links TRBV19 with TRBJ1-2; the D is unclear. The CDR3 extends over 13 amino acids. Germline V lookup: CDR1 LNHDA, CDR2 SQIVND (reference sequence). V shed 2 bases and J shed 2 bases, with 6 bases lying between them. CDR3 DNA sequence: TGTGCCAGTAGTATACGTGTAAACTATGGCTACACCTTC. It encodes CASSIRVNYGYTF.

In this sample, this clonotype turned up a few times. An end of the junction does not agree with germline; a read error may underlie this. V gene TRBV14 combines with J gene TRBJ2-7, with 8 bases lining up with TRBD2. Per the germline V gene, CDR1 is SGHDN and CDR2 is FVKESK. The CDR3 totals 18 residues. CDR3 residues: CASSQDALAVRSSYEQYF. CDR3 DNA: TGTGCCAGTAGCCAAGATGCACTAGCGGTGCGGAGCTCCTACGAGCAGTACTTC.

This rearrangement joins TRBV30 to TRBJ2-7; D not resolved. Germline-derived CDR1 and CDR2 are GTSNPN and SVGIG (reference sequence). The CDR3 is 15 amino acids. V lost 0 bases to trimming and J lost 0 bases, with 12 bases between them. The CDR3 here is CAWSVRKESSYEQYF. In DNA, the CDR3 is TGTGCCTGGAGTGTAAGGAAGGAAAGCTCCTACGAGCAGTACTTC. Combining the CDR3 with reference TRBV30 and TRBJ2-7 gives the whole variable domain SQTIHQWPATLVQPVGSPLSLECTVEGTSNPNLYWYRQAAGRGLQLLFYSVGIGQISSEVPQNLSASRPQDRQFILSSKKLLLSDSGFYLCAWSVRKESSYEQYFGPGTRLTVT.

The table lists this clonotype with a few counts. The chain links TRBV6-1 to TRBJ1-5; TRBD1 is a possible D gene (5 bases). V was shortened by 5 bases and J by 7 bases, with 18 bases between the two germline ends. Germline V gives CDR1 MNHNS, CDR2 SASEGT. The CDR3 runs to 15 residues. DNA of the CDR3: TGTGCCAGCAGTAAGGCCCGACAGTTGTGGCAGCCCCAGCATTTT. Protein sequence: CASSKARQLWQPQHF.

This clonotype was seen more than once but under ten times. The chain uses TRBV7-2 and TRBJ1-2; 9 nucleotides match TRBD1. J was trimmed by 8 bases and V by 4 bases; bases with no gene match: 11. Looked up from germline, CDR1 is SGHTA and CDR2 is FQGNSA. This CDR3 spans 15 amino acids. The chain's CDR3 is CASSSAGTGFRGYTF. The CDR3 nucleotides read TGTGCCAGCAGCTCGGCCGGGACAGGGTTCCGCGGCTACACCTTC.

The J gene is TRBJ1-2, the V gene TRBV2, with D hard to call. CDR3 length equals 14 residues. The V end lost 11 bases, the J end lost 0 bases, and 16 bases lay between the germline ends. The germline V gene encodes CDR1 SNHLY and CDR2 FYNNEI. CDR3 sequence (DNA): TGTGCCTGGGCCCCCCCGGCCGCTAACTATGGCTACACCTTC. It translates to CAWAPPAANYGYTF.